A selection of T cell receptor beta chains follows, all from one sample in a study of identical twins. Via MiXCR, TCRdb re-called the 5' RACE reads, giving one row per CDR3 protein. The table lists 300,000 to 400,000 distinct CDR3 sequences, 9% to 10% of them singletons, with roughly 9% in the top ten. Sequences were obtained from naive T cells sorted from blood. Source of these receptors: a woman aged 45 to 65 in good health. Each CDR3 is given with its conserved first and last residue. The order of the fields is clone size, J gene, D gene, V gene, CDR3 DNA, CDR3 protein. D genes are given only for firm matches. Some rows have no size entry. The others give once, few or many, or a class for an expanded clone.

few TRBJ1-6 NA TRBV4-1 TGCGCCAGCAGCCAAGATAGCCGGGGATCACCCCTCCACTTT CASSQDSRGSPLHF
NA TRBJ2-1 TRBD2 TRBV3-1 TGTGCCAGCAGCCATAAGCGAGGGTTCGGACTAGCGGACAATGAGCAGTTCTTC CASSHKRGFGLADNEQFF
NA TRBJ2-5 NA TRBV7-9 TGTGCCAGCAGCTTAATCATAAGGGGGCAAGAGACCCAGTACTTC CASSLIIRGQETQYF
few TRBJ2-3 NA TRBV10-3 TGTGCCACCCGTAGCAGGGCAGATACGCAGTATTTT CATRSRADTQYF
few TRBJ1-2 TRBD1 TRBV12-3/TRBV12-4 TGTGCCAGCAGCCGTGACAGGGTCTATGGCTACACCTTC CASSRDRVYGYTF
few TRBJ2-7 NA TRBV30 TGTGCCTGGAGTCCAGACCGGGACGAGCAGTACTTC CAWSPDRDEQYF
NA TRBJ2-1 TRBD1 TRBV12-3/TRBV12-4 TGTGCCAGCAGTTCAAGGGGGCTGCCGCAGTTCTTC CASSSRGLPQFF
few TRBJ2-1 NA TRBV6-1 TGTGCCAGCAGTGAAGCACCCTTGAGCTCCTACAATGAGCAGTTCTTC CASSEAPLSSYNEQFF
NA TRBJ2-1 TRBD2 TRBV3-1 TGTGCCAGCAGCCATGCCCCCAGACTAGCGGGACTCTACAATGAGCAGTTCTTC CASSHAPRLAGLYNEQFF
few TRBJ2-5 NA TRBV5-1 TGCGCCAGCAGCGTTCAGGGGTCCGGAGAGACCCAGTACTTC CASSVQGSGETQYF
NA TRBJ2-3 TRBD2 TRBV20-1 TGCAGTGCCAGGGAACGCGGCGGGAGGTGGACAGATACGCAGTATTTT CSARERGGRWTDTQYF
NA TRBJ2-1 TRBD2 TRBV10-1 TGCGCCAGCAGTGAGTTTAGGACTAGCGGGGGGAATGAGCAGTTCTTC CASSEFRTSGGNEQFF
NA TRBJ1-5 NA TRBV20-1 TGCAGTGCTGCGACGGGGGACAATCAGCCCCAGCATTTT CSAATGDNQPQHF
few TRBJ2-7 NA TRBV3-1 TGTGCCAGCAGCCAATCGGTTCTCTCCTACGAGCAGTACTTC CASSQSVLSYEQYF
many TRBJ1-1 NA TRBV10-3 TGTGCCATCTCGTGGGGGGGGCCTGAAGCTTTCTTT CAISWGGPEAFF
few TRBJ2-6 NA TRBV25-1 TGTGCCAGCAGAAAATGGGGGGTTGGGGCCAACGTCCTGACTTTC CASRKWGVGANVLTF
few TRBJ2-5 NA TRBV29-1 TGCAGCGTTTCACGAGCGGCCCAAGAGACCCAGTACTTC CSVSRAAQETQYF
many TRBJ1-6 NA TRBV3-1 TGTGCCAGCAGCCAAGGGGGTCGTAATTCACCCCTCCACTTT CASSQGGRNSPLHF
NA TRBJ2-1 NA TRBV7-2 TGTGCCAGCAGCTTAGCGCGGCGGGGAAACAATGAGCAGTTCTTC CASSLARRGNNEQFF
many TRBJ2-1 TRBD1 TRBV12-3/TRBV12-4 TGTGCCAGCAGCCGGACAGGCAAGCAGTTCTTC CASSRTGKQFF
NA TRBJ2-7 TRBD2 TRBV5-6 TGTGCCAGCAGCACCCTGAGCGGGAGCCTCTCCTACGAGCAGTACTTC CASSTLSGSLSYEQYF
NA TRBJ2-3 NA TRBV5-6 TGTGCCAGCAGCTTGTTACCGGGAGTAGGCGCAGATACGCAGTATTTT CASSLLPGVGADTQYF
many TRBJ2-1 NA TRBV20-1 TGCAGTGCTAGAGATACACTTCTCTACAATGAGCAGTTCTTC CSARDTLLYNEQFF
NA TRBJ2-3 NA TRBV11-2 TGTGCCAGCAGCTTCTTCAGAGGGACAGATACGCAGTATTTT CASSFFRGTDTQYF
few TRBJ1-1 TRBD1 TRBV7-8 TGTGCCAGCAGCTTACGATTGAACAGGGGGGACACTGAAGCTTTCTTT CASSLRLNRGDTEAFF
NA TRBJ2-5 NA TRBV5-1 TGCGCCAGCAGCAGTTCCGGGACATTCCAAGAGACCCAGTACTTC CASSSSGTFQETQYF
few TRBJ2-7 NA TRBV6-1 TGTGCCAGCAGAGCCACTACAGGCGGGGCATACGAGCAGTACTTC CASRATTGGAYEQYF
few TRBJ2-1 TRBD2 TRBV5-6 TGTGCCAGCAGCTACTTGCGGGAGTGGTACAATGAGCAGTTCTTC CASSYLREWYNEQFF
few TRBJ2-1 NA TRBV6-5 TGTGCCAGCAGTTTTACAGGATTGGGTTACAATGAGCAGTTCTTC CASSFTGLGYNEQFF
NA TRBJ2-1 TRBD2 TRBV20-1 TGCAGTGCTCCTGGTTTTTCCGGGACTAGCGGGACCAATGAGCAGTTCTTC CSAPGFSGTSGTNEQFF
few TRBJ1-4 TRBD1 TRBV7-9 TGTGCCAGCGCGGGACAGAATAATGAAAAACTGTTTTTT CASAGQNNEKLFF
NA TRBJ2-1 NA TRBV19 TGTGCCAGTAGTATCGCCCCACCCGACCCCACCTACAATGAGCAGTTCTTC CASSIAPPDPTYNEQFF
few TRBJ1-6 NA TRBV20-1 TGCAGTGCTAGATCTCAGGGGCCGTATTCACCCCTCCACTTT CSARSQGPYSPLHF
NA TRBJ2-1 NA TRBV29-1 TGCAGCGTTGGATCCCGCCTGGGCTACAATGAGCAGTTCTTC CSVGSRLGYNEQFF
NA TRBJ1-4 NA TRBV2 TGTGCCAGCAGTACGGCAGGGAATATGGTCGTGTTTTTT CASSTAGNMVVFF
few TRBJ2-2 NA TRBV5-1 TGCGCCAGCAGCGATCTTACAGGGCGAGGGACCGGGGAGCTGTTTTTT CASSDLTGRGTGELFF
few TRBJ1-1 NA TRBV11-2 TGTGCCAGCAGCTTAGGGTCTCCGTTATTCCGTATGAACACTGAAGCTTTCTTT CASSLGSPLFRMNTEAFF
NA TRBJ1-2 NA TRBV12-5 TGTGCTGGGCCCCCCGGGGGCGCCTATGGCTACACCTTC CAGPPGGAYGYTF
NA TRBJ2-1 TRBD2 TRBV24-1 TGTGCCACCAGTGATTTTCTAGCGGGAAAGAATGAGCAGTTCTTC CATSDFLAGKNEQFF
few TRBJ1-4 NA TRBV3-1 TGTGCCAGCAGCCAGAAGTATTCTGCAACTAATGAAAAACTGTTTTTT CASSQKYSATNEKLFF
NA TRBJ2-2 NA TRBV20-1 TGCAGTGCTACCAAGGAGAACACCGGGGAGCTGTTTTTT CSATKENTGELFF
many TRBJ2-7 NA TRBV11-3 TGTGCCAGCAGCTCCCGGGGAAGGGAGCAGTACTTC CASSSRGREQYF
NA TRBJ2-5 NA TRBV6-5 TGTGCCAGCAGCCCAGGGCTAGGGATAATCTTCCAAGAGACCCAGTACTTC CASSPGLGIIFQETQYF
many TRBJ2-3 NA TRBV5-8 TGTGCCAGCAGCGGGACGGGGACAGATACGCAGTATTTT CASSGTGTDTQYF
many TRBJ1-5 NA TRBV20-1 TGCAGTGCTGAACCGACAGGAGGACAGCCCCAGCATTTT CSAEPTGGQPQHF
few TRBJ2-1 TRBD1 TRBV11-2 TGTGCCAGCAGCCACCGACAGGGCAACTACAATGAGCAGTTCTTC CASSHRQGNYNEQFF
many TRBJ2-1 NA TRBV29-1 TGCAGCGTCCTTCAGGGCTACAATGAGCAGTTCTTC CSVLQGYNEQFF
many TRBJ2-1 TRBD1 TRBV5-1 TGCGCCAGCAGCCCCGGCAGGGGGCCCTACAATGAGCAGTTCTTC CASSPGRGPYNEQFF
NA TRBJ2-6 TRBD1 TRBV20-1 TGCAGTGCTAGTTTATTCCGGGACAGCAAAACCCGCGCGACCTCAAGCTCTGGGGCCAACGTCCTGACTTTC CSASLFRDSKTRATSSSGANVLTF
many TRBJ2-5 NA TRBV20-1 TGCAGTGCTAGACTTCCAGGGGAGACCCAGTACTTC CSARLPGETQYF
NA TRBJ2-1 NA TRBV11-2 TGTGCCAGCAGCACCCTAGCCGGGCGTAACAATGAGCAGTTCTTC CASSTLAGRNNEQFF
NA TRBJ2-1 TRBD1 TRBV20-1 TGCAGTGCTGGGACAGGGGAGTCTGAGCAGTTCTTC CSAGTGESEQFF
NA TRBJ2-3 NA TRBV25-1 TGTGCCAGCAGTGGACAGTATGCAGATACGCAGTATTTT CASSGQYADTQYF
many TRBJ1-2 NA TRBV11-2 TGTGCCAGCAGCCTACAGGACTACTATGGCTACACCTTC CASSLQDYYGYTF
NA TRBJ1-5 NA TRBV5-4 TGTGCCAGCAGGATTCTACAGTGGAATCAGCCCCAGCATTTT CASRILQWNQPQHF
few TRBJ1-1 NA TRBV29-1 TGCAGCGTTGAAGAGGGGCGAGCTTTCTTT CSVEEGRAFF
few TRBJ1-1 TRBD1 TRBV12-3/TRBV12-4 TGTGCCAGCAGCCCCATGACAGGGGGCGCGGCTGAAGCTTTCTTT CASSPMTGGAAEAFF